This passage covers 18 T cell receptor beta chains from one sample sequenced in a study of T-cell reconstitution after alpha-beta-depleted transplantation in children. This sample's TCRbeta library carried unique molecular identifier barcodes. MiXCR, applied by TCRdb to the PCR reads, yields one record per CDR3 protein. The top ten clones hold roughly an eighth of a sample with some 550,000 distinct CDR3 sequences, around 23% of them seen once. Here the sequenced sample was PBMCs, mostly from graft donor cells, taken 360 days after TCRalphabeta/CD19-depleted stem cell transplant. These receptors were taken from a boy under three years old who had a stem cell transplant for acute myeloid leukemia, so the T cells may come from the graft donor.

The chain is built from TRBV12-3 or TRBV12-4 and TRBJ1-2, with 7 bases fitting TRBD1. This CDR3 contains 15 residues. J was trimmed by 4 bases and V by 4 bases; bases with no gene match: 9. CDR3 residues: CASSWGTGVGYGYTF. The CDR3 nucleotides are TGTGCCAGCAGTTGGGGTACAGGGGTGGGCTATGGCTACACCTTC.

The chain couples TRBV4-3 to TRBJ2-2; 7 positions match TRBD1. Trimming removed 0 bases from V and 5 bases from J; junction bases left unmatched: 3. CDR1 is LGHNA, CDR2 YSLEER, per germline. The CDR3 runs to 15 residues. In nucleotides, the CDR3 is TGCGCCAGCAGCCAAGATTGGGACAGAACCGGGGAGCTGTTTTTT. It codes for CASSQDWDRTGELFF.

The table lists this clonotype with a few counts. J is TRBJ2-7 and V is TRBV29-1; D not certain. This CDR3 region has 11 residues. V gave up 1 base and J gave up 3 bases, with 4 bases separating them. Germline V gives CDR1 SQVTM, CDR2 ANQGSEA. This chain's CDR3 is CSVEGGYEQYV. In nucleotides, the CDR3 is TGCAGCGTTGAAGGGGGCTACGAGCAGTACGTC.

The chain links TRBV10-2 to TRBJ1-5; no definite D call. CDR3 length: 16 residues. Germline lookup yields CDR1 WSHSY and CDR2 SAAADI. Between the trimmed V and J ends, which lost 2 bases and 0 bases, there was a span of 11 bases. As DNA, the CDR3 is TGCGCCAGCAGTGAGGAGGGCAGTTATAGCAATCAGCCCCAGCATTTT. This translates into CASSEEGSYSNQPQHF.

The V gene is TRBV7-7, the J gene TRBJ2-3, with D hard to call. Germline CDR1 SSHAT, CDR2 FNYEAQ (reference sequence). Deletions cut 1 base from V and 2 bases from J, with 10 bases between. This CDR3 region has 15 residues. The CDR3 nucleotides read TGTGCCAGCAGCTTAGGGGAATTTTCCACAGATACGCAGTATTTT. Translated, it gives CASSLGEFSTDTQYF.

The V gene is TRBV5-5, the J gene TRBJ1-5, with a possible D match to TRBD1 (5 bases). Germline-derived CDR1 and CDR2 are SGHKS and YYEKEE (reference sequence). The CDR3 is made up of 16 amino acids. Trimming stripped 2 bases from V and 0 bases from J, with 12 bases between. CDR3 sequence reads: CASSLFRDYSNQPQHF. As DNA, the CDR3 is TGTGCCAGCAGCTTATTCAGGGATTATAGCAATCAGCCCCAGCATTTT.

This chain uses TRBV5-1 with TRBJ1-2; D may be TRBD1 (5 bases). The germline CDR1 and CDR2 sequences are SGHRS and YFSETQ. V was clipped by 4 bases and J by 5 bases, with 15 bases between them. This CDR3 is 14 amino acids long. This CDR3 reads CASSVLEGRYGYTF. DNA of the CDR3: TGCGCCAGCAGCGTTCTAGAGGGACGGTATGGCTACACCTTC.

V usage is TRBV7-2 and J usage is TRBJ2-1; 9 positions match TRBD2. Trimming at V came to 1 base and at J to 7 bases, leaving 8 bases not matched to a gene. Germline CDR1 and CDR2: SGHTA and FQGNSA. CDR3 length: 16 amino acids. The CDR3 spells CASSLVLRGGRNEQFF. DNA for the CDR3: TGTGCCAGCAGCTTAGTCCTGCGGGGGGGCCGGAATGAGCAGTTCTTC.

The rearrangement uses TRBV20-1 and TRBJ2-7, with D uncertain. This CDR3 comprises 13 residues. Between the trimmed V and J ends, which lost 0 bases and 0 bases, there was a span of 6 bases. Germline V gives CDR1 DFQATT, CDR2 SNEGSKA (reference sequence). The CDR3 coding sequence is TGCAGTGCTAGAGAAGTCAGCTCCTACGAGCAGTACGTC. It specifies CSAREVSSYEQYV.

This clonotype occurred a few times. The rearrangement uses TRBV12-3 or TRBV12-4 and TRBJ2-1, with 9 positions matching TRBD2. After removal of 1 base from V and 4 bases from J, the junction contained 5 bases not matched to a gene. CDR3 length: 16 amino acids. The CDR3 DNA is TGTGCCAGCAGTTTAGGGACTAGCGTCGATTACAATGAGCAGTTCTTC. Its translation: CASSLGTSVDYNEQFF.

The chain links TRBV20-1 to TRBJ2-7; 8 bases agree with TRBD1. Germline V gene sequence: CDR1 DFQATT, CDR2 SNEGSKA (reference sequence). Trimming took 4 bases from V and 6 from J; bases not matched to a gene: 8. The CDR3 extends over 13 amino acids. DNA of the CDR3: TGCAGTGCTAAGGACAGGGTGGACGGCGAGCAGTACGTC. It translates to CSAKDRVDGEQYV.

The rearrangement uses TRBV12-3 or TRBV12-4 and TRBJ1-1; 7 nucleotides match TRBD1. The CDR3 sequence is 17 residues long. V dropped 0 bases and J dropped 7; count of bases not matched to a gene: 14. This CDR3 is CASSLAAAGYRGGEAFF. CDR3 coding DNA: TGTGCCAGCAGTTTAGCCGCTGCAGGCTACAGGGGCGGTGAAGCTTTCTTT.

This clonotype was counted a few times. This rearrangement joins TRBV6-2 or TRBV6-3 to TRBJ1-1; D perhaps matches TRBD1 (5 bases). V was shortened by 3 bases and J by 1 base, with 15 bases between the two germline ends. Germline V lookup: CDR1 MNHEY, CDR2 SVGEGT. This CDR3 comprises 16 residues. The CDR3 protein is CASSYMRGAPNTEAFF. The CDR3 DNA reads as TGTGCCAGCAGTTATATGAGGGGCGCCCCGAACACTGAAGCTTTCTTT.

This clonotype was seen only a few times. The chain recombines TRBV11-2 with TRBJ2-3; 9 bases are shared with TRBD1. V shed 2 bases, J shed 1 base, and the junction held 7 bases outside the gene matches. Looked up from germline, CDR1 is SGHAT and CDR2 is FQNNGV. This CDR3 has 17 residues. The CDR3 bases are TGTGCCAGCAGCTTAACCCGGACAGGGGACCGCACAGATACGCAGTATTTT. Protein product: CASSLTRTGDRTDTQYF.

On this clonotype itself: This sequence may be a read error, since a much larger clone differs from it by one base. The chain uses TRBV12-3 or TRBV12-4 and TRBJ1-5; no clear D. This CDR3 has 15 amino acids. The CDR3 DNA reads TGTGCCAGCAGTTATAGGGAAGTAGGCAATCATCCCCAGCATTTT. Translated, it gives CASSYREVGNHPQHF.

This clonotype was found a few times. The gene calls are TRBV6-5 and TRBJ2-7, with D unclear. V shed 0 bases and J shed 2 bases, with 8 bases lying between them. The CDR3 totals 14 residues. Germline V gene sequence: CDR1 MNHEY, CDR2 SVGAGI. The CDR3 reads CASSYSGPPYEQYF. The CDR3 DNA is TGTGCCAGCAGTTACTCCGGCCCTCCCTACGAGCAGTACTTC.

This clonotype was counted ten times or more. This chain joins TRBV5-5 and TRBJ2-7, with D perhaps assigned TRBD1 or TRBD2 (5 bases each). V was pared by 4 bases and J by 0 bases, with 17 bases between. The germline CDR1 and CDR2 sequences are SGHKS and YYEKEE (reference sequence). There are 16 residues in the CDR3. The CDR3 protein is CASSPWDRESSYEQYV. DNA for the CDR3: TGTGCCAGCAGCCCGTGGGACCGGGAAAGCTCCTACGAGCAGTACGTC.

This clonotype appeared a few times. The chain links TRBV6-4 to TRBJ1-3; 10 nucleotides match TRBD1. The CDR3 is made up of 18 amino acids. CDR1 MRHNA and CDR2 SNTAGT come from the germline V gene. V was pared by 6 bases and J by 0 bases, with 11 bases of the junction left unmatched. The CDR3 is CASRGLTGGGRSGNTIYF. The CDR3 bases are TGTGCCAGCAGGGGACTGACAGGGGGCGGACGCTCTGGAAACACCATATATTTT.